The rows below give T cell receptor beta chains drawn from one sample of a study of CD8 T cells in ankylosing spondylitis. Via MiXCR, TCRdb re-called the 5' RACE reads, giving one row per CDR3 protein. This table holds about 400,000 distinct CDR3 sequences, around 20% found once. Sequencing input: blood, either unsorted or a sorted T cell fraction (not recorded which). These receptors came from a male donor with ankylosing spondylitis or in good health (not recorded which). Each CDR3 is given with its conserved first and last residue. A D gene is named only where the DNA matches it firmly. Size is omitted from some rows. Given values are once, few, many or a class for expanded clones.

V	size	J	D	CDR3	DNA
TRBV12-3/TRBV12-4	many	TRBJ1-5	NA	CASSLDWASGNQPQHF	TGTGCCAGCAGTCTTGATTGGGCGAGTGGCAATCAGCCCCAGCATTTT
TRBV2	few	TRBJ2-7	TRBD2	CASNGGSSYEQYF	TGTGCCAGCAACGGGGGGAGCTCCTACGAGCAGTACTTC
TRBV5-1	few	TRBJ2-1	NA	CASSWRGSYNEQFF	TGCGCCAGCAGCTGGAGGGGTTCCTACAATGAGCAGTTCTTC
TRBV11-1	NA	TRBJ2-1	TRBD2	CASSPRTSGGAAYNEQFF	TGTGCCAGCAGCCCTAGGACTAGCGGGGGGGCGGCCTACAATGAGCAGTTCTTC
TRBV5-1	NA	TRBJ2-3	TRBD2	CASSSPLAATQYF	TGCGCCAGCAGCTCTCCCCTAGCGGCTACGCAGTATTTT
TRBV15	NA	TRBJ2-7	NA	CATSRDRAGSYEQYF	TGTGCCACCAGCAGAGATCGGGCAGGGTCCTACGAGCAGTACTTC
TRBV11-1	NA	TRBJ2-2	NA	CASGSGTGTGELFF	TGTGCCAGTGGGTCGGGGACTGGTACCGGGGAGCTGTTTTTT
TRBV29-1	few	TRBJ2-7	NA	CSARKGWRDF	TGCAGCGCCCGGAAAGGTTGGAGGGACTTC
TRBV29-1	NA	TRBJ2-1	NA	CSVEEGSLSYNEQFF	TGCAGCGTTGAAGAAGGTTCCCTCTCCTACAATGAGCAGTTCTTC
TRBV7-6	NA	TRBJ2-7	TRBD1	CASSPRTGDSYEQYF	TGTGCCAGCAGCCCTAGGACAGGGGACTCCTACGAGCAGTACTTC
TRBV27	NA	TRBJ2-1	TRBD2	CASSKAGTTIFEQFF	TGTGCCAGCAGTAAAGCCGGGACTACAATATTCGAGCAGTTCTTC
TRBV5-5	NA	TRBJ2-5	TRBD1	CASSFGTGLLETQYF	TGTGCCAGCAGCTTTGGGACAGGGTTGCTAGAGACCCAGTACTTC
TRBV4-1	NA	TRBJ1-1	NA	CASSQVGNEAFF	TGCGCCAGCAGCCAAGTTGGAAATGAAGCTTTCTTT
TRBV9	NA	TRBJ1-2	NA	CASSVGSIINYGYTF	TGTGCCAGCAGCGTAGGTTCGATAATTAACTATGGCTACACCTTC
TRBV15	many	TRBJ2-7	TRBD2	CATSRDGISGGIYEQYF	TGTGCCACCAGCAGAGATGGTATAAGCGGGGGGATATACGAGCAGTACTTC
TRBV3-1	few	TRBJ2-3	TRBD2	CASSQDLSSGSTDTQYF	TGTGCCAGCAGCCAAGATCTTTCTAGCGGTAGCACAGATACGCAGTATTTT
TRBV9	many	TRBJ2-1	TRBD2	CASSVATSGGAYNEQFF	TGTGCCAGCAGCGTAGCTACGAGCGGGGGGGCCTACAATGAGCAGTTCTTC
TRBV28	NA	TRBJ2-1	NA	CASKGDNEQFF	TGTGCCAGCAAGGGGGACAATGAGCAGTTCTTC
TRBV7-9	few	TRBJ2-2	TRBD1	CASSARTGSGELFF	TGTGCCAGCAGCGCACGGACAGGGTCCGGGGAGCTGTTTTTT
TRBV7-9	few	TRBJ1-6	NA	CASSLGGTVNSPLHF	TGTGCCAGCAGCTTAGGGGGGACGGTCAATTCACCCCTCCACTTT
TRBV29-1	few	TRBJ2-7	NA	CSVFDLRVYEQYF	TGCAGCGTATTTGACCTCAGGGTTTACGAGCAGTACTTC
TRBV12-3/TRBV12-4	many	TRBJ2-6	NA	CASSLLGAGANVLTF	TGTGCCAGCAGTTTATTGGGTGCTGGGGCCAACGTCCTGACTTTC
TRBV6-1	NA	TRBJ2-1	NA	CASSKATIYNEQFF	TGTGCCAGCAGCAAAGCGACCATTTACAATGAGCAGTTCTTC
TRBV11-2	NA	TRBJ2-5	NA	CASSLGKRGEVTQYF	TGTGCCAGCAGCTTAGGAAAGAGGGGAGAGGTGACCCAGTACTTC
TRBV24-1	NA	TRBJ2-3	NA	CATSTAQLTDTQYF	TGTGCCACCAGTACAGCTCAACTCACAGATACGCAGTATTTT
TRBV29-1	NA	TRBJ2-7	NA	CSATGLSYEQYF	TGCAGCGCGACGGGTCTATCCTACGAGCAGTACTTC
TRBV10-2	few	TRBJ2-2	NA	CASSEELAPGELFF	TGCGCCAGCAGTGAGGAGCTAGCCCCCGGGGAGCTGTTTTTT
TRBV3-1	NA	TRBJ2-2	TRBD2	CASSRAGIGELFF	TGTGCCAGCAGTCGAGCGGGGATCGGGGAGCTGTTTTTT
TRBV4-1	NA	TRBJ2-5	TRBD2	CASSQEGASGAQETQYF	TGCGCCAGCAGCCAAGAGGGTGCTAGCGGGGCACAAGAGACCCAGTACTTC
TRBV5-6	once	TRBJ2-1	NA	CASSLGLAWATSYNEQFF	TGTGCCAGCAGCCTCGGGCTCGCGTGGGCAACATCCTACAATGAGCAGTTCTTC
TRBV29-1	few	TRBJ2-1	TRBD1	CSVERGDRGDNEQFF	TGCAGCGTTGAAAGGGGGGACAGGGGGGACAATGAGCAGTTCTTC
TRBV29-1	few	TRBJ2-7	TRBD2	CSVRLAGGHYEQYF	TGCAGCGTCCGTCTAGCGGGGGGCCACTACGAGCAGTACTTC
TRBV7-9	NA	TRBJ1-1	NA	CASSLDYPEAFF	TGTGCCAGCAGTCTCGACTACCCTGAAGCTTTCTTT
TRBV20-1	NA	TRBJ2-1	TRBD1	CSATDRGSYNEQFF	TGCAGTGCCACGGACAGGGGATCCTACAATGAGCAGTTCTTC
TRBV7-9	few	TRBJ2-7	TRBD2	CASSSRETSGPYEQYF	TGTGCCAGCAGCTCCCGGGAGACTAGCGGGCCGTACGAGCAGTACTTC
TRBV6-6	NA	TRBJ1-1	NA	CASTLGSEAFF	TGTGCCAGCACTCTCGGGTCTGAAGCTTTCTTT
TRBV12-3/TRBV12-4	NA	TRBJ2-5	TRBD1	CASRAPGGSETQYF	TGTGCCAGCAGAGCCCCAGGGGGTTCAGAGACCCAGTACTTC
TRBV5-1	NA	TRBJ2-1	TRBD1	CASSTGTGGFYNEQFF	TGCGCCAGCAGCACCGGGACAGGGGGCTTCTACAATGAGCAGTTCTTC
TRBV11-2	few	TRBJ2-1	TRBD1	CASSPPLGDRNNEQFF	TGTGCCAGCAGCCCCCCGTTGGGGGACAGAAACAATGAGCAGTTCTTC
TRBV3-1	NA	TRBJ2-1	NA	CASSPGGVDEQFF	TGTGCCAGCAGCCCGGGCGGTGTCGATGAGCAGTTCTTC
TRBV6-6	NA	TRBJ1-5	NA	CASIYQGNQPQHF	TGTGCCAGCATTTACCAAGGCAATCAGCCCCAGCATTTT
TRBV12-3/TRBV12-4	NA	TRBJ1-2	NA	CASKGDINYGYTF	TGTGCCAGCAAGGGGGATATCAACTATGGCTACACCTTC
TRBV7-3	few	TRBJ2-1	NA	CASSLEDYNEQFF	TGTGCCAGCAGCTTGGAGGATTACAATGAGCAGTTCTTC
TRBV12-3/TRBV12-4	NA	TRBJ2-5	TRBD2	CASTHGRLAGAGETQYF	TGTGCCAGCACTCACGGGCGACTAGCGGGGGCGGGTGAGACCCAGTACTTC
TRBV28	NA	TRBJ2-7	NA	CASRYGPLTYEQYF	TGTGCCAGCAGGTACGGACCGTTGACCTACGAGCAGTACTTC
TRBV18	few	TRBJ2-3	NA	CASSPRRGTYSTDTQYF	TGTGCCAGCTCACCTCGTCGGGGGACCTATAGCACAGATACGCAGTATTTT
TRBV6-1	few	TRBJ1-6	NA	CASMETGYNSPLHF	TGTGCCTCCATGGAAACAGGGTATAATTCACCCCTCCACTTT
TRBV9	few	TRBJ2-1	NA	CASSVVPDTYNEQFF	TGTGCCAGCAGCGTAGTGCCGGACACCTACAATGAGCAGTTCTTC
TRBV5-5	many	TRBJ2-3	NA	CASSLVGGEADTQYF	TGTGCCAGCAGCTTGGTAGGCGGTGAAGCAGATACGCAGTATTTT
TRBV29-1	NA	TRBJ2-1	NA	CCVRGYVGDSQFGEQFF	TGCTGCGTTCGGGGGTATGTTGGAGACAGTCAATTTGGTGAGCAGTTCTTC
TRBV10-3	NA	TRBJ2-7	NA	CAISTPGYEQYF	TGTGCCATCAGTACCCCAGGGTACGAGCAGTACTTC
TRBV6-2/TRBV6-3	few	TRBJ2-1	NA	CASIEDLPANEQFF	TGTGCCAGCATAGAGGATCTACCGGCAAATGAGCAGTTCTTC
TRBV14	NA	TRBJ2-3	NA	CASSLTLGDTDTQYF	TGTGCCAGCAGCCTAACACTAGGGGACACAGATACGCAGTATTTT
TRBV4-1	NA	TRBJ2-5	TRBD1	CASSLNLPGTVSQETQYF	TGCGCCAGCAGCCTCAACTTGCCCGGGACAGTCTCCCAAGAGACCCAGTACTTC
TRBV7-3	NA	TRBJ2-3	TRBD2	CASSQGPWAGVNPDTQYF	TGTGCCAGCAGCCAAGGGCCTTGGGCGGGGGTCAACCCAGATACGCAGTATTTT
TRBV20-1	NA	TRBJ2-2	TRBD1	CIIRDRDTGELFF	TGCATTATCCGGGACAGGGACACCGGGGAGCTGTTTTTT
TRBV28	NA	TRBJ2-4	NA	CASSLTGEAKNIQYF	TGTGCCAGCAGTTTGACAGGAGAAGCCAAAAACATTCAGTACTTC
TRBV7-9	once	TRBJ2-1	NA	CASSLAPGLTYNEQFF	TGTGCCAGCAGCTTAGCCCCGGGACTCACCTACAATGAGCAGTTCTTC
TRBV7-8	NA	TRBJ2-5	NA	CASSFAGRQETQYF	TGTGCCAGCAGCTTCGCAGGGAGGCAAGAGACCCAGTACTTC